The 9 T cell receptor beta chains given below trace back to one sample, sequenced in a study of T cell responses to AZD1222 COVID-19 vaccine (dated by TCRdb to 2020 to 2023). The meaning of the sample's time point label: about 28 days (+/-7) after the second vaccine dose. Library construction relied on the immunoSEQ multiplex PCR assay. Drawn from immuneACCESS, this table holds only the in-frame rearrangements with V and J called that TCRdb kept. Clones are partly lost; checked studies trace under half to an unresolved V gene and leave the rest unexplained. This sample comprises about 110,000 clones, around 91% of them detected only once. The top ten clonotypes cover 6.5% to 10% of the sample. Source: peripheral blood, taken 28 days after the second AZD1222 dose. Receptors were obtained from an adult who received the AZD1222 COVID-19 vaccine.

As concerns this clone: An end of the junction differs from the germline gene, which may be a read error. The V and J genes are TRBV30 and TRBJ1-2; 7 bases align to TRBD1. The CDR3 consists of 11 residues. Germline V gene sequence: CDR1 GTSNPN, CDR2 SVGIG (reference sequence). CDR3 loop: CAWSASTGRVF. Here the CDR3 DNA reads TGTGCCTGGAGTGCGTCGACAGGGCGAGTCTTC.

The rearrangement joins TRBV7-8 to TRBJ1-2; a weak D match, TRBD1 (5 bases). Trimming removed 5 bases from V and 2 bases from J, with 9 bases in between. The CDR3 totals 13 residues. Germline CDR1 SGHVS, CDR2 FQNEAQ. The CDR3 is CASSPGRNYGYTF. For the CDR3, the DNA is TGTGCCAGCAGCCCGGGGCGGAACTATGGCTACACCTTC.

V is TRBV6-5 and J is TRBJ2-7; 9 bases match TRBD1. V was clipped by 6 bases and J by 5 bases; unmatched bases: 11. The length of the CDR3 is 15 residues. CDR1 and CDR2 (germline): MNHEY, SVGAGI. CDR3 region: CASRTTGGRPNEQYF. For the CDR3, the DNA is TGTGCCAGCAGGACGACAGGGGGTCGTCCCAACGAGCAGTACTTC.

V usage is TRBV7-9 and J usage is TRBJ2-1; 10 bases align to TRBD2. The CDR3 consists of 16 residues. Trimming at V came to 6 bases and at J to 4 bases, leaving 9 bases not matched to a gene. CDR1 SEHNR and CDR2 FQNEAQ come from the germline V gene (reference sequence). DNA for the CDR3: TGTGCCAGCAGTTCTCCGGGACTAGCGCAATACAATGAGCAGTTCTTC. Translating it yields CASSSPGLAQYNEQFF.

CDR3 protein: CSVDSKTYNEQFF. The CDR3 nucleotides read TGCAGCGTTGACTCGAAGACCTACAATGAGCAGTTCTTC. V gene TRBV29-1 combines with J gene TRBJ2-1, with D unclear. Germline CDR1 reads SQVTM; CDR2 reads ANQGSEA. Trimming removed 3 bases from V and 2 bases from J, with 8 bases in between. This CDR3 has 13 residues.

V usage is TRBV7-2 and J usage is TRBJ1-3; D perhaps matches TRBD1 (5 bases). The ends were cut back, 5 bases at V and 8 bases at J, with 19 bases in the middle. Germline V CDR1 and CDR2: SGHTA, FQGNSA. CDR3 length: 15 amino acids. This CDR3 reads CASSITRDGGHTIYF. CDR3 nucleotides: TGTGCCAGCAGCATAACCAGGGACGGAGGGCACACCATATATTTT.

The chain has TRBV6-2 or TRBV6-3 and TRBJ2-5, with 10 bases aligning to TRBD2. This CDR3 has 15 amino acids. CDR1 is MNHEY and CDR2 is SVGEGT in the germline V gene. Germline trimming cut 7 bases from V and 4 bases from J; bases unmatched to any gene: 9. The CDR3 reads CASTPLAGRGETQYF. DNA for the CDR3: TGTGCCAGCACCCCACTAGCGGGACGGGGAGAGACCCAGTACTTC.

The rearrangement uses TRBV27 and TRBJ1-1, with TRBD1 matching over 8 bases. V shed 11 bases, J shed 0 bases, and the junction held 8 bases outside the gene matches. The CDR3 covers 14 residues. Per the germline V gene, CDR1 is MNHEY and CDR2 is SMNVEV (reference sequence). The CDR3 DNA reads as TGTGCCGCCTGGGACAGGTCTGTGAACACTGAAGCTTTCTTT. Its protein product is CAAWDRSVNTEAFF.

The chain couples TRBV6-5 to TRBJ1-6; D is perhaps TRBD1 (5 bases). CDR1 and CDR2 (germline): MNHEY, SVGAGI. The CDR3 loop spans 14 amino acids. The V end lost 7 bases, the J end lost 9 bases, and 16 bases lay between the germline ends. The CDR3 loop reads CASTPGPGISPLHF. CDR3 DNA: TGTGCCAGCACTCCGGGACCGGGAATTTCACCCCTCCACTTT.